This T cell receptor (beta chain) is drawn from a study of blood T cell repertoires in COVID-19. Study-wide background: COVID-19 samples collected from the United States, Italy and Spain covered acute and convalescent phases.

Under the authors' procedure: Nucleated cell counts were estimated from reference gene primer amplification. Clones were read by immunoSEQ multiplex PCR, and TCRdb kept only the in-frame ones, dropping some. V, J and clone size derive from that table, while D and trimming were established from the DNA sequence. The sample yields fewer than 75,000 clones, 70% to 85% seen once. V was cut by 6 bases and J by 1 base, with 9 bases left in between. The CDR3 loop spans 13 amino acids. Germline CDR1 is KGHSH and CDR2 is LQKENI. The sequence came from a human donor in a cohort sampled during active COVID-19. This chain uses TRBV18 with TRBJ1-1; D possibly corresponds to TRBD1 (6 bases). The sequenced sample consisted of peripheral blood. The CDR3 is CASSWGQNTEAFF. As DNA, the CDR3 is TGTGCCAGCTCTTGGGGGCAGAACACTGAAGCTTTCTTT.